This TCR beta chain was retrieved from a study of blood T cell repertoires in COVID-19. About the study: T cells, B-cell-depleted T cells, or PBMCs supplied cDNA or gDNA.

The germline V gene encodes CDR1 SEHNR and CDR2 FQNEAQ (reference sequence). CDR3 length: 15 residues. Trimming took 3 bases from V and 2 from J, leaving 10 bases between them. The assay was immunoSEQ multiplex PCR, and TCRdb's table has in-frame clones only and misses some. The sample shows around 230,000 clones, 70% to 90% of them seen only once. Patients of the Seattle cohort, enrolled during active infection, were followed longitudinally. The chain combines TRBV7-9 with TRBJ1-4; no clear D. The sequence was obtained from a man aged 50-60 years with COVID-19, enrolled during active disease. Sequencing was performed on peripheral blood. In nucleotides, the CDR3 is TGTGCCAGCAGCTTGACTTCTCGGACTAATGAAAAACTGTTTTTT. Protein: CASSLTSRTNEKLFF. The variable domain in full, with the rest retrieved from reference TRBV7-9 and TRBJ1-4, is DTGVSQNPRHKITKRGQNVTFRCDPISEHNRLYWYRQTLGQGPEFLTYFQNEAQLEKSRLLSDRFSAERPKGSFSTLEIQRTEQGDSAMYLCASSLTSRTNEKLFFGSGTQLSVL.